Shown below are 3 T cell receptor beta chains from a single sample sequenced in a study. MiXCR was run by TCRdb on the RT-PCR reads, yielding one entry per CDR3 protein. The sample holds more than 550,000 distinct CDR3 sequences; approximately 15% are singletons and the top ten take 3.6%. The sample consisted of memory CD4+ T cells from blood. The receptors were gathered from a female donor in good health, serving as a healthy control.

The CDR3 DNA reads TGTGCCAGCACGCGGGAGTGGGGTTACGAGCAGTACTTC. Residues: CASTREWGYEQYF. The gene calls are TRBV12-3 or TRBV12-4 and TRBJ2-7, with 7 bases that match TRBD2. J lost 4 bases, V lost 7 bases, and 7 bases had no gene match. The CDR3 runs 13 residues.

The chain joins TRBV25-1 to TRBJ1-2; possible D gene TRBD1, 5 bases. CDR1 and CDR2 (germline): MGHDK, SYGVNS. There are 16 residues in the CDR3. Trimming removed 4 bases from V and 4 bases from J, with 19 bases in between. CDR3 sequence reads: CASSAGDWGSGYGYTF. The CDR3 nucleotides are TGTGCCAGCAGTGCGGGAGATTGGGGCTCGGGCTATGGCTACACCTTC.

This clonotype was detected ten times or more. The gene calls are TRBV6-2 or TRBV6-3 and TRBJ2-3; 9 nucleotides line up with TRBD2. Germline trimming cut 2 bases from V and 1 base from J; bases unmatched to any gene: 4. This CDR3 comprises 16 residues. Germline assignment: CDR1 MNHEY and CDR2 SVGEGT. The CDR3 reads CASSYPSGIGTDTQYF. Here the CDR3 DNA reads TGTGCCAGCAGTTACCCTAGCGGGATCGGCACAGATACGCAGTATTTT.